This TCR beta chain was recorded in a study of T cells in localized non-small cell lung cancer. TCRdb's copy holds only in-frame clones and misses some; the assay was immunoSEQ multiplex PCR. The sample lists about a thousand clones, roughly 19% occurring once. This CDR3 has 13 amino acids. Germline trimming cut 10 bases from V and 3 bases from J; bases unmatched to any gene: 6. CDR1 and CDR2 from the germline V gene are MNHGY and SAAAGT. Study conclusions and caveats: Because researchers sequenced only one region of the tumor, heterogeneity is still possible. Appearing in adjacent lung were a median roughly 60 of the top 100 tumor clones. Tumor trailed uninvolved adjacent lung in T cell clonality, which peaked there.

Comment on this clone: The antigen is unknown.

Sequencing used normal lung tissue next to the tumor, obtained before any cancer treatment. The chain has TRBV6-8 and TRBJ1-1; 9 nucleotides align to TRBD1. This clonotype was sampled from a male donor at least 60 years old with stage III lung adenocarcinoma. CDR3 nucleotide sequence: TGTGCCATCTCAAGACAGGGGGACACTGAAGCTTTCTTT. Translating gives CAISRQGDTEAFF.